A selection of T cell receptor beta chains follows, all from one sample in a study of shared clonotypes between healthy human individuals. TCRdb's table, derived via immunoSEQ multiplex PCR, lists solely in-frame clones and lacks some. The table includes about 600,000 clones, 95% to 98% detected once. The specimen was naive CD8+ T cells sorted from blood. Every receptor here comes from a man aged 25 to 40 in good health. CDR3s include the opening cysteine and the closing phenylalanine or tryptophan. D genes are given only for firm matches. Expanded clones are given a class, and other clones once, few, many or no size at all.

CDR3nt: TGTGCCAGCAGTTTGTGGGAACAGGGCCTCCGGGGAGGGGAGCAGTACTTC; CDR3aa: CASSLWEQGLRGGEQYF; j_gene: TRBJ2-7; d_gene: .; v_gene: TRBV28; abundance: .
CDR3nt: TGTGCCAGCAGCTTCGCCACCAGGGGGATAACTAATGAAAAACTGTTTTTT; CDR3aa: CASSFATRGITNEKLFF; j_gene: TRBJ1-4; d_gene: TRBD1; v_gene: TRBV7-9; abundance: .
CDR3nt: TGCGCCAGCAGCCAAGGGAGTAGCGGGGCCTCCTACGAGCAGTACTTC; CDR3aa: CASSQGSSGASYEQYF; j_gene: TRBJ2-7; d_gene: TRBD2; v_gene: TRBV4-1; abundance: .
CDR3nt: TGTGCCAGCAGCAACACGGGACTAGCTCTCTACAATGAGCAGTTCTTC; CDR3aa: CASSNTGLALYNEQFF; j_gene: TRBJ2-1; d_gene: TRBD2; v_gene: TRBV7-8; abundance: .
CDR3nt: TGTGCCAGCAGCTTGATGAGCTCCTACAATGAGCAGTTCTTC; CDR3aa: CASSLMSSYNEQFF; j_gene: TRBJ2-1; d_gene: .; v_gene: TRBV5-8; abundance: once
CDR3nt: TGTGCCAGCAGTTTAAGGGTCCCGGGACTAGCGGGAGGTTATGAGCAGTTCTTC; CDR3aa: CASSLRVPGLAGGYEQFF; j_gene: TRBJ2-1; d_gene: TRBD2; v_gene: TRBV27; abundance: once
CDR3nt: TGTGCCACCAGCAGCTCGGGACCCAAGGCCTACGAGCAGTACTTC; CDR3aa: CATSSSGPKAYEQYF; j_gene: TRBJ2-7; d_gene: .; v_gene: TRBV15; abundance: .
CDR3nt: TGTGCCAGCAGCCACGGGACTAGCGCAGATACGCAGTATTTT; CDR3aa: CASSHGTSADTQYF; j_gene: TRBJ2-3; d_gene: TRBD2; v_gene: TRBV11-2; abundance: .
CDR3nt: TGCGCCAGCAGTGAGATGACTAGTCCTGAAGAGACCCAGTACTTC; CDR3aa: CASSEMTSPEETQYF; j_gene: TRBJ2-5; d_gene: .; v_gene: TRBV10-2; abundance: once
CDR3nt: TGTGCCAGCAGTACTACAGGGGACGAAGACTACGAGCAGTACTTC; CDR3aa: CASSTTGDEDYEQYF; j_gene: TRBJ2-7; d_gene: TRBD1; v_gene: TRBV6-5; abundance: .
CDR3nt: TGTGCCAGCAGCTTACAGGGCAAGGTTGAGCAGTTCTTC; CDR3aa: CASSLQGKVEQFF; j_gene: TRBJ2-1; d_gene: .; v_gene: TRBV7-9; abundance: .
CDR3nt: TGTGCCAGCTCACCAAAACAGGGTGGTTACGAGCAGTACTTC; CDR3aa: CASSPKQGGYEQYF; j_gene: TRBJ2-7; d_gene: .; v_gene: TRBV18; abundance: few
CDR3nt: TGTGCCAGCACGAAAAGCGGGAGGGCCTACAATGAGCAGTTCTTC; CDR3aa: CASTKSGRAYNEQFF; j_gene: TRBJ2-1; d_gene: TRBD2; v_gene: TRBV27; abundance: .
CDR3nt: TGTGCCAGCAGAGACCCCAGGGAGATCAGCTCTGGAAACACCATATATTTT; CDR3aa: CASRDPREISSGNTIYF; j_gene: TRBJ1-3; d_gene: .; v_gene: TRBV28; abundance: .
CDR3nt: TGTGCCAGCGGCGGCACCACACAGTACTTC; CDR3aa: CASGGTTQYF; j_gene: TRBJ2-5; d_gene: .; v_gene: TRBV9; abundance: .
CDR3nt: TGTGCCAGCAGCTACCCGTCGGTGGCGGAGACGTCCCCAGATACGCAGTATTTT; CDR3aa: CASSYPSVAETSPDTQYF; j_gene: TRBJ2-3; d_gene: .; v_gene: TRBV7-8; abundance: .
CDR3nt: TGTGCCACCAACAAGGACCACACAGATACGCAGTATTTT; CDR3aa: CATNKDHTDTQYF; j_gene: TRBJ2-3; d_gene: .; v_gene: TRBV15; abundance: .
CDR3nt: TGTGCCAGTAGTCTCGCGGAAACCGGGGAGCTGTTTTTT; CDR3aa: CASSLAETGELFF; j_gene: TRBJ2-2; d_gene: .; v_gene: TRBV19; abundance: .
CDR3nt: TGTGCCAGCAGTTTGGGGGGCTCGAGTGAAGCTTTCTTT; CDR3aa: CASSLGGSSEAFF; j_gene: TRBJ1-1; d_gene: .; v_gene: TRBV6-5; abundance: .
CDR3nt: TGTGCCAGCAGCGCCGGACAGGGCGGGACTGAAGCTTTCTTT; CDR3aa: CASSAGQGGTEAFF; j_gene: TRBJ1-1; d_gene: TRBD1; v_gene: TRBV2; abundance: .
CDR3nt: TGCGCCAGCAGTGAAAATCTCGGGATGCTCTACGAGCAGTACTTC; CDR3aa: CASSENLGMLYEQYF; j_gene: TRBJ2-7; d_gene: .; v_gene: TRBV10-2; abundance: .
CDR3nt: TGCGCCAGCAGCCAAGACAGGTATAGCAATCAGCCCCAGCATTTT; CDR3aa: CASSQDRYSNQPQHF; j_gene: TRBJ1-5; d_gene: .; v_gene: TRBV4-3; abundance: .
CDR3nt: TGTGCCAGCAGTCCCGGGTGGGGTTACGAGCAGTACTTC; CDR3aa: CASSPGWGYEQYF; j_gene: TRBJ2-7; d_gene: .; v_gene: TRBV2; abundance: .
CDR3nt: TGTGCCAGCAGCTACCGCTACGAGCAGTACTTC; CDR3aa: CASSYRYEQYF; j_gene: TRBJ2-7; d_gene: .; v_gene: TRBV7-2; abundance: .
CDR3nt: TGCGCCAGCAGCCCGGGACAGAGCTACGAGCAGTACTTC; CDR3aa: CASSPGQSYEQYF; j_gene: TRBJ2-7; d_gene: TRBD1; v_gene: TRBV5-1; abundance: .
CDR3nt: TGTGCCAGCACTGATCAGGCGGGAGCTTACGAGCAGTACTTC; CDR3aa: CASTDQAGAYEQYF; j_gene: TRBJ2-7; d_gene: TRBD2; v_gene: TRBV2; abundance: .
CDR3nt: TGCGCCAGCAGCCAACGGACGCCTAGCGGGAGGTACGAGCAGTACTTC; CDR3aa: CASSQRTPSGRYEQYF; j_gene: TRBJ2-7; d_gene: TRBD2; v_gene: TRBV10-1; abundance: .
CDR3nt: TGTGCCAGCAGTACTCTAGCGGAAAGATTGGCCCAGTACTTC; CDR3aa: CASSTLAERLAQYF; j_gene: TRBJ2-5; d_gene: TRBD2; v_gene: TRBV6-1; abundance: few
CDR3nt: TGTGCCAGCAGCTCCGAAGCCGTCGGCAGGGGGCTTTGGTATGGCTACACCTTC; CDR3aa: CASSSEAVGRGLWYGYTF; j_gene: TRBJ1-2; d_gene: TRBD1; v_gene: TRBV7-9; abundance: .
CDR3nt: TGTGCCTGTCAGGGGGAGAAGGCCACTGAAGCTTTCTTT; CDR3aa: CACQGEKATEAFF; j_gene: TRBJ1-1; d_gene: TRBD1; v_gene: TRBV7-9; abundance: .
CDR3nt: TGTGCCAGCAACCAACGGGGGGTAGAGCAGTACTTC; CDR3aa: CASNQRGVEQYF; j_gene: TRBJ2-7; d_gene: TRBD2; v_gene: TRBV11-2; abundance: .
CDR3nt: TGTGCCAGCAGCCACACTAGCGGGAGGTTCTACGAGCAGTACTTC; CDR3aa: CASSHTSGRFYEQYF; j_gene: TRBJ2-7; d_gene: TRBD2; v_gene: TRBV28; abundance: .
CDR3nt: TGTGCCAGCAGCCAAGGTCCCTTAGAAGGGACTGAAGCTTTCTTT; CDR3aa: CASSQGPLEGTEAFF; j_gene: TRBJ1-1; d_gene: .; v_gene: TRBV4-2; abundance: .
CDR3nt: TGTGCCAGCAGTTACTCGGTACGAATGGAATACAATGAGCAGTTCTTC; CDR3aa: CASSYSVRMEYNEQFF; j_gene: TRBJ2-1; d_gene: .; v_gene: TRBV6-6; abundance: .
CDR3nt: TGTGCCAGCCACTCACTAGCGGGATGGGTAGAGACCGGGGAGCTGTTTTTT; CDR3aa: CASHSLAGWVETGELFF; j_gene: TRBJ2-2; d_gene: TRBD2; v_gene: TRBV27; abundance: .
CDR3nt: TGCAGCGTTGGACGGGGACGCGAGCAGTACTTC; CDR3aa: CSVGRGREQYF; j_gene: TRBJ2-7; d_gene: .; v_gene: TRBV29-1; abundance: .
CDR3nt: TGTGCCAGCAGTTTTTCGGCTAGCGGTCTCTACGAGCAGTACTTC; CDR3aa: CASSFSASGLYEQYF; j_gene: TRBJ2-7; d_gene: TRBD2; v_gene: TRBV27; abundance: .
CDR3nt: TGTGCCAGCAGCTTAGAGTTCTCGTGGACCTCCAAAAACAATGAGCAGTTCTTC; CDR3aa: CASSLEFSWTSKNNEQFF; j_gene: TRBJ2-1; d_gene: .; v_gene: TRBV11-2; abundance: .
CDR3nt: TGCAGCGTTGAGTCCGAGACTAGCGTCTACGAGCAGTACTTC; CDR3aa: CSVESETSVYEQYF; j_gene: TRBJ2-7; d_gene: TRBD2; v_gene: TRBV29-1; abundance: .
CDR3nt: TGTGCCAGCAGCCCCCTAAAGACAGGGCAAGAGACCCAGTACTTC; CDR3aa: CASSPLKTGQETQYF; j_gene: TRBJ2-5; d_gene: TRBD1; v_gene: TRBV11-2; abundance: .
CDR3nt: TGTGCCAGCAGCACCTTCTCGGGGGCCCAATACGAGCAGTACTTC; CDR3aa: CASSTFSGAQYEQYF; j_gene: TRBJ2-7; d_gene: .; v_gene: TRBV11-2; abundance: .
CDR3nt: TGTGCCAGCACCCACAGGGGTGTGTACGAGCAGTACTTC; CDR3aa: CASTHRGVYEQYF; j_gene: TRBJ2-7; d_gene: TRBD1; v_gene: TRBV28; abundance: .
CDR3nt: TGTGCCAGCAGCACCAATCCCTCTGGCCTGGGTCGCGCGCTTTGGGATGAGCAGTTCTTC; CDR3aa: CASSTNPSGLGRALWDEQFF; j_gene: TRBJ2-1; d_gene: .; v_gene: TRBV9; abundance: .
CDR3nt: TGTGCCAGCAGCTTAGGCACAGGGTTGGGCTACGAGCAGTACTTC; CDR3aa: CASSLGTGLGYEQYF; j_gene: TRBJ2-7; d_gene: .; v_gene: TRBV11-2; abundance: .
CDR3nt: TGTGCCACCAGCAGTTCTAGCTACAATGAGCAGTTCTTC; CDR3aa: CATSSSSYNEQFF; j_gene: TRBJ2-1; d_gene: .; v_gene: TRBV15; abundance: .
CDR3nt: TGTGCCAGCAGCGTGGGACGGATCCAAGAGACCCAGTACTTC; CDR3aa: CASSVGRIQETQYF; j_gene: TRBJ2-5; d_gene: .; v_gene: TRBV7-9; abundance: .
CDR3nt: TGTGCCAGCAGCCAAACTACAGGGGTCCGAAATCAGCCCCAGCATTTT; CDR3aa: CASSQTTGVRNQPQHF; j_gene: TRBJ1-5; d_gene: TRBD1; v_gene: TRBV11-2; abundance: .